A selection of T cell receptor beta chains follows, all from one sample in a study of T cell repertoires in cytomegalovirus infection. Each CDR3 protein gets one entry after TCRdb re-called the reads with MiXCR. The sample holds around 300,000 distinct CDR3 sequences; roughly 9.5% are singletons and the top ten take over 3.5%. The sample was PBMCs. The receptor set was obtained from a human donor in good health (CMV status not recorded). Some clones in this sample may be carry-over from other donors' samples. CDR3s include the opening cysteine and the closing phenylalanine or tryptophan. D genes are given only for firm matches. Some rows have no size entry. The others give once, few or many, or a class for an expanded clone.

abundance	d_gene	j_gene	v_gene	CDR3nt	CDR3aa
.	TRBD2	TRBJ2-2	TRBV7-2	TGTGCCAGCAGCTTCCTAGCGGGAGCCTCGGGGACCGGGGAGCTGTTTTTT	CASSFLAGASGTGELFF
many	.	TRBJ2-7	TRBV6-5	TGTGCCAGCAGCACTACGACAGCATCCTACGAGCAGTACTTC	CASSTTTASYEQYF
few	.	TRBJ1-1	TRBV7-3	TGTGCCAGCAGCAAAAAGGCAGGGAACACTGAAGCTTTCTTT	CASSKKAGNTEAFF
many	TRBD1	TRBJ1-1	TRBV27	TGTGCCAGCAGTTTACACCAGGGGGCTGAAGCTTTCTTT	CASSLHQGAEAFF
.	.	TRBJ1-1	TRBV20-1	TGCAGTGCTAGCACTACGGGACACCAGAACACTGAAGCTTTCTTT	CSASTTGHQNTEAFF
.	.	TRBJ2-5	TRBV7-2	TGTGCCAGCAGCTTAGTGGGGGGAGAGACCCGGTACTTC	CASSLVGGETRYF
many	TRBD2	TRBJ2-5	TRBV7-2	TGTGCCAGCAGCACCTCGACGAAACTAGCGGGGGGTGTGGAGACCCAGTACTTC	CASSTSTKLAGGVETQYF
few	.	TRBJ2-1	TRBV4-3	TGCGCCAGCAGCCAAGAGGTCGGGGGAGCGGAGCCCACCTACAATGAGCAGTTCTTC	CASSQEVGGAEPTYNEQFF
many	TRBD1	TRBJ1-5	TRBV5-6	TGTGCCAGCAGCTTTATGGACAGGGGGCTTAATCAGCCCCAGCATTTT	CASSFMDRGLNQPQHF
many	.	TRBJ2-3	TRBV2	TGTGCCACCGGGCAGGGCAGGGGTACAGATACGCAGTATTTT	CATGQGRGTDTQYF
many	.	TRBJ2-5	TRBV7-8	TGTGCCAGCAGCTTAGAGGGGTTGGGCAGAACCCCCACGGAGACCCAGTACTTC	CASSLEGLGRTPTETQYF
.	.	TRBJ2-1	TRBV20-1	TGCAGTGCAGGCACTTCGGACGGACGGGGCGAGCAGTTCTTC	CSAGTSDGRGEQFF
.	.	TRBJ2-7	TRBV12-3/TRBV12-4	TGTGCCAGCAGTTTACAGGTGGGCTACGAGCAGTACTTC	CASSLQVGYEQYF
many	TRBD2	TRBJ2-3	TRBV7-8	TGTGCCAGCAGCTCAGCGACTAGCGGGACGGGAGATACGCAGTATTTT	CASSSATSGTGDTQYF
.	.	TRBJ2-1	TRBV11-2	TGTGCCAGCAGCTTAGAGGGTCAAGCCTATAATGAGCAGTTCTTC	CASSLEGQAYNEQFF
many	.	TRBJ2-7	TRBV7-6	TGTGCCAGCAGCTTAGCGGGGGGGCAGACCTACGAGCAGTACTTC	CASSLAGGQTYEQYF
many	TRBD1	TRBJ1-2	TRBV19	TGTGCCAGTAGTATAGGGGACAGAGATGCCTACACCTTC	CASSIGDRDAYTF
.	.	TRBJ2-5	TRBV7-2	TGTGCCAGCAGTAGCTTAGCCTGGAGTGAGACCCAGTACTTC	CASSSLAWSETQYF
many	.	TRBJ1-1	TRBV11-1	TGTGCCACCAAAGGAGGGTACGGGAACACTGAAGCTTTCTTT	CATKGGYGNTEAFF
few	TRBD2	TRBJ2-1	TRBV5-1	TGCGCCAGCAGCTTTGTCGGGGGGGTGGGATCCTACAATGAGCAGTTCTTC	CASSFVGGVGSYNEQFF
.	.	TRBJ1-2	TRBV10-3	TGTGCCATCAGTGAGAGAGCCCGTGGCTACACCTTC	CAISERARGYTF
few	.	TRBJ2-4	TRBV10-3	TGTGCCATCAGTGAGTCAGGATTCAGGGGAGTAGCCAAAAACATTCAGTACTTC	CAISESGFRGVAKNIQYF
.	TRBD1	TRBJ2-2	TRBV28	TGTGCCAGCAGACGGGACAGGGGTGCCGGGGAGCTGTTTTTT	CASRRDRGAGELFF
.	TRBD2	TRBJ2-1	TRBV7-9	TGTGCCAGCCAGCGGGGGGTCAATGAGCAGTTCTTC	CASQRGVNEQFF
few	.	TRBJ2-7	TRBV5-1	TGCGCCAGCAGCTTGGATTCCATGGGGAATGGGGAGCAGTACTTC	CASSLDSMGNGEQYF
many	TRBD1	TRBJ2-2	TRBV19	TGTGCCAGTAGTACCGGACAGGGGGCGACCGGGGAGCTGTTTTTT	CASSTGQGATGELFF
many	.	TRBJ2-7	TRBV7-9	TGTGCCAGCAGCCCTTTGGAGGCCGACTACGAGCAGTACTTC	CASSPLEADYEQYF
.	.	TRBJ2-5	TRBV19	TGTGCCAGTAGTATTGCGTCAGCCGAAGAGACCCAGTACTTC	CASSIASAEETQYF
.	.	TRBJ2-3	TRBV4-3	TGCGCCAGCAGCCAAGGGGAAGGGACGGCGCAGTATTTT	CASSQGEGTAQYF
many	.	TRBJ2-1	TRBV6-5	TGTGCCAGCAGCCCCCCGATTGGTGAGCAGTTCTTC	CASSPPIGEQFF
many	TRBD2	TRBJ2-7	TRBV5-6	TGTGCCAGCAGCTTCGGACTAGCGGGGGCCTACGAGCAGTACTTC	CASSFGLAGAYEQYF
many	.	TRBJ2-5	TRBV7-2	TGTGCCAGCAGCTCCATGAATGGGGAGACCCAGTACTTC	CASSSMNGETQYF
.	.	TRBJ1-2	TRBV27	TGTGCCAGCAGTTTAAGCGGCTCCTATGGCTACACCTTC	CASSLSGSYGYTF
many	TRBD1	TRBJ2-5	TRBV7-2	TGTGCCAGCAGCTTTCGACAGGGGGGAGAGACCCAGTACTTC	CASSFRQGGETQYF
few	.	TRBJ2-7	TRBV28	TGTGCCAGCAGTTCCCTCTCCTTCCCAAGGATTTCCTACGAGCAGTACTTC	CASSSLSFPRISYEQYF
many	TRBD1	TRBJ1-2	TRBV28	TGTGCCAGCAGATCCGGACAGGGGAACTATGGCTACACCTTC	CASRSGQGNYGYTF
.	.	TRBJ2-7	TRBV27	TGTGCCAGCAGCTCCCCGGGTCCGATGAGAGAGCAGTACTTC	CASSSPGPMREQYF
many	TRBD2	TRBJ2-3	TRBV7-2	TGTGCCAGCAGCTTAAGGGGCGGGGGGGCCTCGCCAGATACGCAGTATTTT	CASSLRGGGASPDTQYF
.	TRBD1	TRBJ1-4	TRBV7-2	TGTGCCAGCTCGTGGACAGGGGCTAATGAAAAACTGTTTTTT	CASSWTGANEKLFF
few	.	TRBJ1-5	TRBV18	TGTGCCAGCTCTCCTCCGGGACAAGGAGAGGTTCGGCCCCAGCATTTT	CASSPPGQGEVRPQHF
few	.	TRBJ1-1	TRBV7-2	TGTGCCAGCAGCTTCCATTGGGCGCGGACTGAAGCTTTCTTT	CASSFHWARTEAFF
few	.	TRBJ2-1	TRBV27	TGTGCCAGCAGGCTAGCAGGGGCCCTACTTTCCTACAATGAGCAGTTCTTC	CASRLAGALLSYNEQFF
.	.	TRBJ1-4	TRBV20-1	TGCAGTGCTAGGGAATCAGGGGTCGGGAAACTGTTTTTT	CSARESGVGKLFF
many	TRBD2	TRBJ2-7	TRBV7-2	TGTGCCAGCAGCAGTAGCGGGCCGTACGAGCAGTACTTC	CASSSSGPYEQYF
few	.	TRBJ1-4	TRBV25-1	TGTGCCAGCAGTGATCCGAGGGCGCTGGGTGAAAAACTGTTTTTT	CASSDPRALGEKLFF
.	.	TRBJ2-3	TRBV28	TGTGCCAGCAGGGAGCTAGCTTCAGATACGCAGTATTTT	CASRELASDTQYF
many	TRBD2	TRBJ2-5	TRBV7-8	TGTGCCAGCAGCTTAGCCTCGGGGGGACAAGAGACCCAGTACTTC	CASSLASGGQETQYF
.	.	TRBJ2-2	TRBV28	TGTGCCATCCCAGGTAGAACCGGGGAGCTGTTTTTT	CAIPGRTGELFF
many	.	TRBJ1-2	TRBV7-2	TGTGCCAGCAGCTTAGCCGTAGCCCCTAACTATGGCTACACCTTC	CASSLAVAPNYGYTF
many	TRBD1	TRBJ1-2	TRBV27	TGTGCCAGCAGTTCCCTGGACAGGGGTAATGGCTACACCTTC	CASSSLDRGNGYTF